This note documents a single T cell receptor beta chain sequence. The table came from immunoSEQ multiplex PCR; TCRdb's copy has only in-frame clones and leaves some out. The repertoire holds some 170,000 clones, with around 85% as singletons. Participant-given clinical history determined each cohort assignment. For recovered donors of Cohort 3, there were two negative PCRs, clearance, or symptom resolution. The data are from a study of blood T cell repertoires in COVID-19. The CDR3 is 15 residues long. Germline V gene data show CDR1 as KGHDR and CDR2 as SFDVKD. Trimming cost V 3 bases and J 10 bases, with 17 bases left between them.

The chain carries TRBV24-1 and TRBJ1-4; perhaps TRBD1 as D (5 bases). Specimen: PBMCs or T cells enriched from blood (not recorded which). The TCR originated in a man aged 40-49 years who had recovered from COVID-19. CDR3: CATSDGGSSGGKLFF. CDR3 coding DNA: TGTGCCACCAGTGATGGGGGATCTAGCGGTGGAAAACTGTTTTTT.